The rows below give T cell receptor beta chains drawn from one sample of a study of PD-1 blockade in classical Hodgkin lymphoma. Profiled with immunoSEQ multiplex PCR; TCRdb holds only in-frame clones, not every one. The table records over 15,000 clones, over 60% of them present only once. This specimen consisted of peripheral blood mononuclear cells (PBMCs), obtained before the fourth cycle of nivolumab. These receptors were collected from a human donor with classical Hodgkin lymphoma. The CDR3 runs from the conserved cysteine through the conserved F or W. Each record gives: V gene, CDR3 protein.

v_call: TRBV11-2; cdr3_aa: CASSLGTVLYEQFF
v_call: TRBV7-2; cdr3_aa: CASSLAPGQSNYGYTF
v_call: TRBV28; cdr3_aa: CASSFRASGRAAGEDEQFF
v_call: TRBV7-8; cdr3_aa: CASSLSPNEQFF
v_call: TRBV18; cdr3_aa: CASSPGTSGATQYF
v_call: TRBV29-1; cdr3_aa: CSVGGGRSYEQFF
v_call: TRBV29-1; cdr3_aa: CSVDLGGTQYF
v_call: TRBV10-2; cdr3_aa: CASGGGTGRHEQYF
v_call: TRBV9; cdr3_aa: CASSVAAGELFF
v_call: TRBV28; cdr3_aa: CASSPGLAGGGEQYF
v_call: TRBV2; cdr3_aa: CATRALARGETQYF
v_call: TRBV4-2; cdr3_aa: CASSQGQPEFSETQYF
v_call: TRBV5-1; cdr3_aa: CASSPLRVHQRCPQHF
v_call: TRBV27; cdr3_aa: CASSFPNSPLHF
v_call: TRBV27; cdr3_aa: CASSSIIWHEQFF
v_call: TRBV27; cdr3_aa: CASSSQGRTNEKLFF
v_call: TRBV5-1; cdr3_aa: CASSLAGEEPEQFF
v_call: TRBV6-1; cdr3_aa: CASSTNTEAFF
v_call: TRBV15; cdr3_aa: CATSRDFPSGGTGELFF
v_call: TRBV7-9; cdr3_aa: CASSLGVGTGELFF
v_call: TRBV9; cdr3_aa: CASSVAKRTRGHNEQFF
v_call: TRBV4-2; cdr3_aa: CASSQEPGPFTRWDTQYF
v_call: TRBV5-5; cdr3_aa: CASSAGTGGLIGETQYF
v_call: TRBV7-6; cdr3_aa: CASSLGRAGSADTQYF
v_call: TRBV29-1; cdr3_aa: CSVGLQREWNNEQFF
v_call: TRBV6-5; cdr3_aa: CASSLQVYSNQPQHF
v_call: TRBV19; cdr3_aa: CASSIVRDSEAFF
v_call: TRBV27; cdr3_aa: CASSLSGGPMNTEAFF
v_call: TRBV13; cdr3_aa: CATTSGTATDTQYF
v_call: TRBV29-1; cdr3_aa: CSVERQGGTEAFF
v_call: TRBV27; cdr3_aa: CASSIGQSLTGELFF
v_call: TRBV5-1; cdr3_aa: CASSRHREGGYTF
v_call: TRBV15; cdr3_aa: CATSRADPTPTGEAFF
v_call: TRBV18; cdr3_aa: CASFGVLNTEAFF
v_call: TRBV7-2; cdr3_aa: CASSSQGGTDTQYF
v_call: TRBV19; cdr3_aa: CASRGRGPNYGYTF
v_call: TRBV19; cdr3_aa: CASKSSGSSTDTQYF
v_call: TRBV27; cdr3_aa: CASSPRLAGNYEQYF
v_call: TRBV7-9; cdr3_aa: CASSPKVVSYNEQFF
v_call: TRBV2; cdr3_aa: CASSEFYEQYF